What follows is one T cell receptor (beta chain) and its context. CDR3 size: 14 residues. Trimming at V came to 8 bases and at J to 2 bases, leaving 7 bases not matched to a gene. Germline CDR1 MNHNY, CDR2 SVGAGI (reference sequence). This sample stems from a study of shared clonotypes between healthy human individuals. Investigators divided CD4+ cells into CD45RA+ naive and CD45RA-negative memory subsets. The protocol was immunoSEQ multiplex PCR, while the TCRdb copy is restricted to in-frame clones and leaves out a portion. This table holds 1.6 million or so clones, about 98.5% found once. The specimen sequenced was naive CD4+ T cells sorted from blood. Subset denoted: CD45RA+ positively selected. The chain uses TRBV6-6 and TRBJ2-3; 7 bases fit TRBD1. This TCR came from a man aged 25-45 years in good health. CDR3 sequence (DNA): TGTGCCAGCCGTATGGGACAGAACACAGATACGCAGTATTTT. This codes for CASRMGQNTDTQYF.